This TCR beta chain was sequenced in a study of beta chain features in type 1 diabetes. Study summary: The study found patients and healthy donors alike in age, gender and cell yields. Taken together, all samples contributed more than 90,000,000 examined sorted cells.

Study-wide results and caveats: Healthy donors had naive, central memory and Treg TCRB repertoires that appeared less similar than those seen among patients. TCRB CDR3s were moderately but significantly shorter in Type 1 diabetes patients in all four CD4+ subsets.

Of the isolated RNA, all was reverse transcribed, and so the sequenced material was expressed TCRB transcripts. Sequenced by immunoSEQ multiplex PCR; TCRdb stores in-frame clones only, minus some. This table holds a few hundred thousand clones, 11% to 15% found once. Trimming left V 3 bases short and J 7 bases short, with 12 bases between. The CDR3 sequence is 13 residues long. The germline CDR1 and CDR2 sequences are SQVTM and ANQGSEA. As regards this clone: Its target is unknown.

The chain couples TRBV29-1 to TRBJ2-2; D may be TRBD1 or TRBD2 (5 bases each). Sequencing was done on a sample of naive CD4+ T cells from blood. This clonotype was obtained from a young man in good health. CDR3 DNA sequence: TGCAGCGTTGATGGGCCGGGGCACGGGGAGCTGTTTTTT. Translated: CSVDGPGHGELFF.